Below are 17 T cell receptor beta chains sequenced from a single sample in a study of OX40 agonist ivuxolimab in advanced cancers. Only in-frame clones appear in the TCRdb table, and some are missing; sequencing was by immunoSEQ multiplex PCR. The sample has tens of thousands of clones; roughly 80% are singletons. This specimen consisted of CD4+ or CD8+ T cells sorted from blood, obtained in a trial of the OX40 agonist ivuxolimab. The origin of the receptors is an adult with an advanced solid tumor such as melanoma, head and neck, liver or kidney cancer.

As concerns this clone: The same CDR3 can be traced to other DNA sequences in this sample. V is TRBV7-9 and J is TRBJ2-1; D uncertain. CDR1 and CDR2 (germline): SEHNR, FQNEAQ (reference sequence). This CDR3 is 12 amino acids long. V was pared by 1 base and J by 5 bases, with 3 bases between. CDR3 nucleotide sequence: TGTGCCAGCAGCTTAGGAGACAATGAGCAGTTCTTC. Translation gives CASSLGDNEQFF.

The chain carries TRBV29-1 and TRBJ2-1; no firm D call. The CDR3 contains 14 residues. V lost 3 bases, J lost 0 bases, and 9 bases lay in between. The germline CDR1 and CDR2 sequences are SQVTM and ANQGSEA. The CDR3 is CSVDGPSSYNEQFF. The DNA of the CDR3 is TGCAGCGTTGACGGCCCAAGCTCCTACAATGAGCAGTTCTTC.

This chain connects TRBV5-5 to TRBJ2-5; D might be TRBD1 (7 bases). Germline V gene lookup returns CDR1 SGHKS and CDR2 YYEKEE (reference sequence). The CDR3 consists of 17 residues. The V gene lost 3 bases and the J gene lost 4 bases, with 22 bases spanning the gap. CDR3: CASSSTADREALETQYF. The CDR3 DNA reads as TGTGCCAGCAGCTCGACGGCCGACAGGGAGGCCTTAGAGACCCAGTACTTC.

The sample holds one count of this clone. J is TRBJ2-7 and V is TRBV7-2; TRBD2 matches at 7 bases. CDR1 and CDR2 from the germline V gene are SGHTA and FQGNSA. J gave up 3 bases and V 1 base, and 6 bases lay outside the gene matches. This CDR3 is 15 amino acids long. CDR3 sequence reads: CASSLGGSWNYEQYF. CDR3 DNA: TGTGCCAGCAGCTTAGGCGGGAGTTGGAACTACGAGCAGTACTTC.

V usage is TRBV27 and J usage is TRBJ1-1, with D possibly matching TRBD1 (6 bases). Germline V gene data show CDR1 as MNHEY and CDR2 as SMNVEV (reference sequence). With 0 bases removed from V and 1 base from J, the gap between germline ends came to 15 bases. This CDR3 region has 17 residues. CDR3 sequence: CASSLSVRGAGNTEAFF. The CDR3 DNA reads TGTGCCAGCAGTTTATCGGTTCGGGGGGCGGGGAACACTGAAGCTTTCTTT.

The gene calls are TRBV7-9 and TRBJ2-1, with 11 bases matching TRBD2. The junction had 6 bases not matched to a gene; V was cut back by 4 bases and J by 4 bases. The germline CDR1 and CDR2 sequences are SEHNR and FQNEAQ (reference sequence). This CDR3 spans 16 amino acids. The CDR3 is CASSSSGTSGYNEQFF. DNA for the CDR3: TGTGCCAGCAGCTCATCCGGGACTAGCGGATACAATGAGCAGTTCTTC.

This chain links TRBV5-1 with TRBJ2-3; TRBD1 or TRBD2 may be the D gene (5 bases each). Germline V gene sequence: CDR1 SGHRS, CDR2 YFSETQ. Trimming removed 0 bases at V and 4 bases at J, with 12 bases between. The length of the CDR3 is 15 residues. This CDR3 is CASSLVGDGADTQYF. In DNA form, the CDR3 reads TGCGCCAGCAGCTTGGTGGGGGACGGGGCAGATACGCAGTATTTT.

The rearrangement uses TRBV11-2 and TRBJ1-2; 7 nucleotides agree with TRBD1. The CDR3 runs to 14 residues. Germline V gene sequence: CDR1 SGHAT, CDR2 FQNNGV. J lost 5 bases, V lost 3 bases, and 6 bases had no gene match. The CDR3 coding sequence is TGTGCCAGCAGCTTCCAGACAGGGCGTTATGGCTACACCTTC. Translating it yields CASSFQTGRYGYTF. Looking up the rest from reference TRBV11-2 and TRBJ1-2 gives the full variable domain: EAGVAQSPRYKIIEKRQSVAFWCNPISGHATLYWYQQILGQGPKLLIQFQNNGVVDDSQLPKDRFSAERLKGVDSTLKIQPAKLEDSAVYLCASSFQTGRYGYTFGSGTRLTVV.

Written as DNA, the CDR3 is TGTGCCAGCTCACCAGACGGCGGAGACACCATATATTTT. This sequence encodes CASSPDGGDTIYF. The V call is TRBV18, the J call TRBJ1-3; unclear D gene. Germline V gene lookup returns CDR1 KGHSH and CDR2 LQKENI. This CDR3 has 13 residues. The V gene lost 2 bases and the J gene lost 8 bases, with 10 bases spanning the gap.

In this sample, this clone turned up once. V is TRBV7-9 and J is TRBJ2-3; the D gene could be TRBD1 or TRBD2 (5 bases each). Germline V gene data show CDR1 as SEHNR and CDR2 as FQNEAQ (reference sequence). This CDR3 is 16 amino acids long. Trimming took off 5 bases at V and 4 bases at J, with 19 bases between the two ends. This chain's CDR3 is CASSLGSTGAADTQYF. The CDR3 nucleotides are TGTGCCAGCAGCCTAGGGTCAACCGGGGCCGCAGATACGCAGTATTTT.

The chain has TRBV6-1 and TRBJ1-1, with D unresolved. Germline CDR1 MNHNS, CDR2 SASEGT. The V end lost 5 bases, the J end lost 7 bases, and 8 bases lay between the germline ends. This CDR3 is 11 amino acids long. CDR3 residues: CASSNRYEAFF. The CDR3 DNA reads TGTGCCAGCAGTAACAGATATGAAGCTTTCTTT.

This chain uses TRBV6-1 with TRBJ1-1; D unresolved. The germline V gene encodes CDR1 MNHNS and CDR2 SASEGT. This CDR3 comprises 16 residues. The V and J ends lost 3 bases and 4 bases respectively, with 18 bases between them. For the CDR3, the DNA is TGTGCCAGCAGTGACCAGGACCAGGCAGTTCGCACTGAAGCTTTCTTT. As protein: CASSDQDQAVRTEAFF.

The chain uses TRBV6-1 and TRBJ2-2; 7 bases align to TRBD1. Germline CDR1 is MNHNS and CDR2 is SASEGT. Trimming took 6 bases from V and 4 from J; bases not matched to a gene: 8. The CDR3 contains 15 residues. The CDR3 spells CASRGQPKITGELFF. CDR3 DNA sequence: TGTGCCAGCAGGGGACAGCCTAAGATCACCGGGGAGCTGTTTTTT.

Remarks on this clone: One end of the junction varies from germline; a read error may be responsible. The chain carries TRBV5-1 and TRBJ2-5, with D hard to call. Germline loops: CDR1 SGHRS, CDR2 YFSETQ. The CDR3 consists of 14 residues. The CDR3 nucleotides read TGCGCCAGCAGCTTGGAGGTGGCCCAACAGACCCAGTACTTC. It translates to CASSLEVAQQTQYF.

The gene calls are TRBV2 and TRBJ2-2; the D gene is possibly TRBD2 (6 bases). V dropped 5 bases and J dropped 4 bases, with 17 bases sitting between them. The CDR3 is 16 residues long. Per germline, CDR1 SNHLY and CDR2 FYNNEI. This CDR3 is CASSFRSGVGTGELFF. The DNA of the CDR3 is TGTGCCAGCAGTTTTCGTAGCGGCGTCGGCACCGGGGAGCTGTTTTTT. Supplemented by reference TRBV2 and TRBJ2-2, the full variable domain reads EPEVTQTPSHQVTQMGQEVILRCVPISNHLYFYWYRQILGQKVEFLVSFYNNEISEKSEIFDDQFSVERPDGSNFTLKIRSTKLEDSAMYFCASSFRSGVGTGELFFGEGSRLTVL.

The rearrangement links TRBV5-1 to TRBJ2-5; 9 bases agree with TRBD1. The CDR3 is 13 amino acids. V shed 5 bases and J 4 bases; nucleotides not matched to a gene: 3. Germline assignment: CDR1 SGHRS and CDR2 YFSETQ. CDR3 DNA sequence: TGCGCCAGCAGGACAGGGGGGGCAGAGACCCAGTACTTC. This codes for CASRTGGAETQYF.

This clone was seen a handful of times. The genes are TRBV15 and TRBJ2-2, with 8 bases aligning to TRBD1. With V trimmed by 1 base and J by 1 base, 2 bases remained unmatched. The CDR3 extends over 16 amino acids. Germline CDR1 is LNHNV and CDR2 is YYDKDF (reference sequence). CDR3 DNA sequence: TGTGCCACCAGCAGAGTTGGACAGGGGAACACCGGGGAGCTGTTTTTT. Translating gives CATSRVGQGNTGELFF.